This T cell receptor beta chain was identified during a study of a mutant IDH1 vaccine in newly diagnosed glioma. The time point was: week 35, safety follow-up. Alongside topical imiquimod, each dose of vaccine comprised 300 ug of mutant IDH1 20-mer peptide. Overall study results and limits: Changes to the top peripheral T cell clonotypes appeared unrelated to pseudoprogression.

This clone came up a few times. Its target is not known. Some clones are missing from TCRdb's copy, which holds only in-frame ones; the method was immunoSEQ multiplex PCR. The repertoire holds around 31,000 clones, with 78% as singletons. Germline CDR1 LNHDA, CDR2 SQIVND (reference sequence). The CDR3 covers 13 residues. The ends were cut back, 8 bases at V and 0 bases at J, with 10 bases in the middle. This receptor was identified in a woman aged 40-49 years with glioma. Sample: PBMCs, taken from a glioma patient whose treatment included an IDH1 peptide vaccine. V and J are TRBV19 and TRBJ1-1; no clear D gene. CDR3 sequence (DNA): TGTGCCAGTCGGTGGGGAATGAACACTGAAGCTTTCTTT. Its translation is CASRWGMNTEAFF. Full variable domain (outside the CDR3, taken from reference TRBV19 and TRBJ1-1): DGGITQSPKYLFRKEGQNVTLSCEQNLNHDAMYWYRQDPGQGLRLIYYSQIVNDFQKGDIAEGYSVSREKKESFPLTVTSAQKNPTAFYLCASRWGMNTEAFFGQGTRLTVV.